The 30 T cell receptor beta chains below come from one sample, sequenced in a study of control samples from healthy donors and cancer patients. This table comes from immunoSEQ multiplex PCR, and its TCRdb copy is limited to in-frame clones, with some not included. This repertoire shows about 80,000 clones, roughly 89% found once; its top ten account for less than 6%. Material: blood. These receptor sequences come from a man between 50 and 59 years old in good health.

The CDR3 nucleotides are TGCAGCGGCCGTATTTCAGACATTCAGTACTTC. This encodes CSGRISDIQYF. The chain combines TRBV29-1 with TRBJ2-4; D gene uncertain. From germline, CDR1 is SQVTM and CDR2 ANQGSEA. V dropped 7 bases and J dropped 8 bases, with 12 bases sitting between them. This CDR3 has 11 amino acids.

J is TRBJ1-1 and V is TRBV27; 8 nucleotides align to TRBD1. The CDR3 covers 14 residues. The V segment lost 4 bases and the J segment 4 bases; nucleotides outside the gene matches: 5. Germline CDR1 reads MNHEY; CDR2 reads SMNVEV (reference sequence). CDR3 protein: CASSWDTGGTEAFF. The CDR3 nucleotides are TGTGCCAGCAGTTGGGATACAGGGGGCACTGAAGCTTTCTTT.

The chain couples TRBV15 to TRBJ1-4; D remains ambiguous. Between the trimmed V and J ends, which lost 5 bases and 8 bases, there was a span of 15 bases. This CDR3 is 14 amino acids long. Germline values: CDR1 LNHNV, CDR2 YYDKDF (reference sequence). The CDR3 sequence is CATSPSRVREKLFF. The CDR3 DNA sequence: TGTGCCACCAGCCCTTCGAGGGTTCGGGAAAAACTGTTTTTT.

CDR3 amino acids: CAWSQGTSTDTQYF. CDR3 DNA: TGTGCCTGGAGTCAGGGGACTAGCACAGATACGCAGTATTTT. The chain combines TRBV30 with TRBJ2-3; the D call may be TRBD1 or TRBD2 (6 bases each). The germline V gene encodes CDR1 GTSNPN and CDR2 SVGIG (reference sequence). V was trimmed by 2 bases and J by 0 bases, leaving 9 bases between them. This CDR3 is built from 14 residues.

The CDR3 nucleotides are TGTGCCAGCGGGAGGACCACCGGGGAGCTGTTTTTT. Translated, it gives CASGRTTGELFF. The rearrangement joins TRBV6-5 to TRBJ2-2; a possible D gene is TRBD2 (6 bases). The CDR3 extends over 12 amino acids. CDR1 is MNHEY, CDR2 SVGAGI, per germline. Between the trimmed V and J ends, which lost 8 bases and 4 bases, there was a span of 8 bases.

The chain employs TRBV7-8 and TRBJ1-1, with D possibly TRBD1 on 5 matching bases. CDR1 and CDR2 from the germline V gene are SGHVS and FQNEAQ. Trimming took 7 bases from V and 2 from J, leaving 8 bases between them. The CDR3 length is 12 residues. The CDR3 DNA reads as TGTGCCAGCAACCAGGGAAACACTGAAGCTTTCTTT. Amino acids: CASNQGNTEAFF.

The V gene is TRBV29-1, the J gene TRBJ1-5, with D maybe TRBD1 (6 bases). V was pared by 4 bases and J by 4 bases, with 20 bases between. CDR1 is SQVTM and CDR2 is ANQGSEA in the germline V gene. The CDR3 length is 16 residues. CDR3 in amino acids: CSVVGAGAGGNQPQHF. DNA for the CDR3: TGCAGCGTTGTAGGGGCGGGGGCTGGGGGGAATCAGCCCCAGCATTTT.

This chain links TRBV2 with TRBJ1-2; TRBD1 is a possible D gene (6 bases). CDR3 length: 16 residues. Germline loops: CDR1 SNHLY, CDR2 FYNNEI. V was cut by 6 bases and J by 5 bases, with 22 bases left in between. CDR3: CASSPRTAKSDYGYTF. CDR3 nucleotide sequence: TGTGCCAGCAGCCCCAGGACAGCAAAATCCGATTATGGCTACACCTTC.

The chain couples TRBV24-1 to TRBJ1-2; D is unclear. The CDR3 is made up of 13 amino acids. The V gene's germline CDR1 is KGHDR and CDR2 SFDVKD. Trimming pared 5 bases from V and 8 bases from J, leaving 14 bases between. Here the CDR3 reads CATSGQGLEGYTF. The CDR3 bases are TGTGCCACCAGTGGGCAAGGACTGGAAGGCTACACCTTC.

The genes are TRBV19 and TRBJ1-1, with a tentative D call TRBD1 (5 bases). In germline, CDR1 is LNHDA, CDR2 SQIVND (reference sequence). V dropped 8 bases and J dropped 0 bases, with 10 bases sitting between them. The CDR3 has 13 residues. CDR3 sequence reads: CASLGTVNTEAFF. The DNA for the CDR3 is TGTGCCAGTCTAGGGACGGTGAACACTGAAGCTTTCTTT.

This chain's CDR3 is CASSVDARRGRVGYGYTF. DNA for the CDR3: TGTGCCAGCAGCGTAGACGCTCGAAGAGGCAGGGTGGGTTATGGCTACACCTTC. This rearrangement joins TRBV9 to TRBJ1-2, with D possibly TRBD1 on 5 matching bases. Germline V gene data show CDR1 as SGDLS and CDR2 as YYNGEE. This CDR3 region has 18 residues. Trimming removed 0 bases at V and 5 bases at J, with 23 bases between.

V is TRBV5-6 and J is TRBJ1-4; no reliable D call. The germline V gene encodes CDR1 SGHDT and CDR2 YYEEEE. This CDR3 comprises 13 residues. Trimming removed 0 bases from V and 5 bases from J, with 5 bases in between. DNA for the CDR3: TGTGCCAGCAGCTTGGGCCGAAATGAAAAACTGTTTTTT. Translated, it gives CASSLGRNEKLFF. Based on the CDR3 plus reference TRBV5-6 and TRBJ1-4, the full variable domain is DAGVTQSPTHLIKTRGQQVTLRCSPKSGHDTVSWYQQALGQGPQFIFQYYEEEERQRGNFPDRFSGHQFPNYSSELNVNALLLGDSALYLCASSLGRNEKLFFGSGTQLSVL.

The genes are TRBV6-4 and TRBJ1-4, with D perhaps matching TRBD1 (5 bases). Trimming took off 3 bases at V and 7 bases at J, with 12 bases between the two ends. CDR3 length: 14 amino acids. Germline V CDR1 and CDR2: MRHNA, SNTAGT. Written as DNA, the CDR3 is TGTGCCAGCAGTGAAGGAGGGGCAGGTGAAAAACTGTTTTTT. Translating it yields CASSEGGAGEKLFF.

The J gene is TRBJ2-2, the V gene TRBV27; tentatively, D is TRBD2 (5 bases). Per the germline V gene, CDR1 is MNHEY and CDR2 is SMNVEV (reference sequence). The CDR3 has 16 amino acids. V was trimmed by 4 bases and J by 3 bases, leaving 15 bases between them. This chain's CDR3 is CASSSLGWRDTGELFF. CDR3 coding DNA: TGTGCCAGCAGTTCCCTGGGGTGGCGGGACACCGGGGAGCTGTTTTTT.

The CDR3 coding sequence is TGCGCCAGCAGCCCAGGACTAGTTGGAAATGAGCAGTTCTTC. Translating it yields CASSPGLVGNEQFF. The chain combines TRBV5-1 with TRBJ2-1; 7 bases map to TRBD2. V dropped 4 bases and J dropped 7; count of bases not matched to a gene: 8. This CDR3 comprises 14 residues. CDR1 is SGHRS and CDR2 is YFSETQ in the germline V gene.

This clone was picked up one time. CDR3 loop: CASSGVTGGANNEQFF. The CDR3 nucleotides are TGTGCCAGTAGTGGGGTAACAGGGGGCGCGAATAATGAGCAGTTCTTC. The gene calls are TRBV19 and TRBJ2-1, with 9 nucleotides matching TRBD1. The CDR3 has 16 residues. Germline CDR1 LNHDA, CDR2 SQIVND (reference sequence). V lost 5 bases and J lost 7; bases outside the gene matches: 12.

This clone showed up just once. V usage is TRBV11-2 and J usage is TRBJ2-1; 7 nucleotides match TRBD1. Germline loops: CDR1 SGHAT, CDR2 FQNNGV. CDR3 length: 14 residues. V gave up 4 bases and J gave up 4 bases; unmatched junction bases: 4. CDR3 loop: CASSSGQLYNEQFF. The DNA for the CDR3 is TGTGCCAGCAGCTCGGGACAGCTTTACAATGAGCAGTTCTTC.

The V gene is TRBV15, the J gene TRBJ1-5; D uncertain. Trimming left V 0 bases short and J 5 bases short, with 11 bases between. Germline CDR1 is LNHNV and CDR2 is YYDKDF (reference sequence). CDR3 length equals 15 residues. CDR3 loop: CATSRDLTQDQPQHF. Written as DNA, the CDR3 is TGTGCCACCAGCAGAGATCTGACACAAGATCAGCCCCAGCATTTT.

The V gene is TRBV7-2, the J gene TRBJ2-1, with a possible D match to TRBD1 (7 bases). V was cut by 5 bases and J by 6 bases, with 17 bases left in between. The CDR3 has 15 residues. Germline V gene data show CDR1 as SGHTA and CDR2 as FQGNSA. The CDR3 DNA reads TGTGCCAGCAGCCTACAGGACAGGAGGGGCAATGAGCAGTTCTTC. Its translation is CASSLQDRRGNEQFF.

The rearrangement links TRBV18 to TRBJ1-1, with D perhaps TRBD1 (5 bases). The germline V gene has CDR1 KGHSH and CDR2 LQKENI. V lost 5 bases and J lost 5, with 15 bases in between. The length of the CDR3 is 14 residues. The chain's CDR3 is CASSSQGEGTEAFF. The CDR3 DNA follows: TGTGCCAGCTCATCCCAGGGTGAGGGGACTGAAGCTTTCTTT.

The chain couples TRBV19 to TRBJ1-1, with TRBD1 matching 11 bases. Trimming at V came to 5 bases and at J to 5 bases, leaving 7 bases not matched to a gene. The germline CDR1 and CDR2 sequences are LNHDA and SQIVND (reference sequence). The CDR3 spans 15 residues. This CDR3 is CASSPLDRGHTEAFF. The CDR3 region has the DNA TGTGCCAGTAGTCCCCTGGACAGGGGGCATACTGAAGCTTTCTTT.

The CDR3 here is CASSPGTDLNEKLFF. As DNA, the CDR3 is TGCGCCAGCAGCCCCGGGACAGATCTGAATGAAAAACTGTTTTTT. The chain joins TRBV5-1 to TRBJ1-4, with 7 bases identical to TRBD1. The CDR3 has 15 residues. J gave up 5 bases and V 4 bases, and 8 bases lay outside the gene matches. Looked up from germline, CDR1 is SGHRS and CDR2 is YFSETQ.

This chain connects TRBV6-5 to TRBJ1-6; D gene uncertain. Per the germline V gene, CDR1 is MNHEY and CDR2 is SVGAGI. V lost 6 bases to trimming and J lost 7 bases, with 7 bases between them. The CDR3 has 12 amino acids. DNA of the CDR3: TGTGCCAGCAGGGCCGAAAATTCACCCCTCCACTTT. Its protein is CASRAENSPLHF.

V and J are TRBV5-6 and TRBJ1-1; D is ambiguous. CDR1 is SGHDT and CDR2 is YYEEEE in the germline V gene. V lost 0 bases and J lost 3, with 6 bases in between. This CDR3 is built from 13 residues. The CDR3 coding sequence is TGTGCCAGCAGCTTGGGTCAAGACACTGAAGCTTTCTTT. Translated: CASSLGQDTEAFF.

The sample holds a few counts of this clone. The chain uses TRBV2 and TRBJ2-1, with no clear D. This CDR3 has 13 residues. CDR1 and CDR2 (germline): SNHLY, FYNNEI. Trimming shortened V by 2 bases and J by 5 bases, and 7 bases separated the two germline ends. The CDR3 region has the DNA TGTGCCAGCAGTGAACTAGTTAACAATGAGCAGTTCTTC. It encodes CASSELVNNEQFF. Looking up the rest from reference TRBV2 and TRBJ2-1 gives the full variable domain: EPEVTQTPSHQVTQMGQEVILRCVPISNHLYFYWYRQILGQKVEFLVSFYNNEISEKSEIFDDQFSVERPDGSNFTLKIRSTKLEDSAMYFCASSELVNNEQFFGPGTRLTVL.

The V and J genes are TRBV9 and TRBJ2-5; tentative D call: TRBD2 (6 bases). Germline V gene lookup returns CDR1 SGDLS and CDR2 YYNGEE. This CDR3 has 13 amino acids. The V gene lost 7 bases and the J gene lost 4 bases, with 14 bases spanning the gap. The CDR3 DNA is TGTGCCAGCGGGGAGGATTTAGGAGAGACCCAGTACTTC. Its translation is CASGEDLGETQYF.

J is TRBJ2-3 and V is TRBV19; the D is unclear. Germline loops: CDR1 LNHDA, CDR2 SQIVND (reference sequence). V dropped 1 base and J dropped 2 bases, with 4 bases sitting between them. The CDR3 has 13 amino acids. The CDR3 loop is CASSIAATDTQYF. CDR3 sequence (DNA): TGTGCCAGTAGTATAGCGGCCACAGATACGCAGTATTTT.

J is TRBJ1-1 and V is TRBV19; no firm D call. This CDR3 comprises 12 residues. Deletions cut 8 bases from V and 4 bases from J, with 11 bases between. The germline V gene encodes CDR1 LNHDA and CDR2 SQIVND (reference sequence). As DNA, the CDR3 is TGTGCCAGTCGTTTTGGCGCCACTGAAGCTTTCTTT. Its protein is CASRFGATEAFF. Full variable domain (missing parts from reference TRBV19 and TRBJ1-1): DGGITQSPKYLFRKEGQNVTLSCEQNLNHDAMYWYRQDPGQGLRLIYYSQIVNDFQKGDIAEGYSVSREKKESFPLTVTSAQKNPTAFYLCASRFGATEAFFGQGTRLTVV.

The chain links TRBV24-1 to TRBJ1-5; D is perhaps TRBD1 (6 bases). V was pared by 3 bases and J by 6 bases, with 14 bases between. The CDR3 contains 15 residues. Germline CDR1 KGHDR, CDR2 SFDVKD. The CDR3: CATSDVRDTRQPQHF. CDR3 sequence (DNA): TGTGCCACCAGTGATGTCCGGGACACCCGTCAGCCCCAGCATTTT.

V and J are TRBV12-5 and TRBJ2-1; the D is unclear. Trimming took off 0 bases at V and 0 bases at J, with 9 bases between the two ends. The CDR3 consists of 16 residues. The germline V gene encodes CDR1 LGHNT and CDR2 FRNRAP. CDR3 loop: CASGLVLSSSYNEQFF. The CDR3 coding sequence is TGTGCTAGTGGTTTGGTACTAAGCAGCTCCTACAATGAGCAGTTCTTC.